The rows below give T cell receptor beta chains drawn from one sample of a study of CD8+ T cells in alopecia areata. The protocol was immunoSEQ multiplex PCR, while the TCRdb copy is restricted to in-frame clones and leaves out a portion. The sample includes about 56,000 clones, about 96% of them seen just once. Specimen: CD8+ T cells sorted from blood, collected at week 0. The receptors derive from a human donor with alopecia areata. Both conserved end residues are trimmed from each CDR3.

v_call,cdr3_aa
TRBV7-2,ASSLGAGSLNEQF
TRBV5-4,ASSLAAGAPYEQY
TRBV2,ASSEVRGGLGETQY
TRBV7-8,ASSPYRDRGPGGYGYT
TRBV29-1,SVEIGGSYEQY
TRBV5-6,ASSLAGRVNEQY
TRBV7-8,ASRLSRGSYNEQF
TRBV13,ARTAPANSPLH
TRBV7-9,ASSLDYGSSYEQY
TRBV5-1,ASSRGVGTGKGNEQY
TRBV15,ATSKETGAYEQY